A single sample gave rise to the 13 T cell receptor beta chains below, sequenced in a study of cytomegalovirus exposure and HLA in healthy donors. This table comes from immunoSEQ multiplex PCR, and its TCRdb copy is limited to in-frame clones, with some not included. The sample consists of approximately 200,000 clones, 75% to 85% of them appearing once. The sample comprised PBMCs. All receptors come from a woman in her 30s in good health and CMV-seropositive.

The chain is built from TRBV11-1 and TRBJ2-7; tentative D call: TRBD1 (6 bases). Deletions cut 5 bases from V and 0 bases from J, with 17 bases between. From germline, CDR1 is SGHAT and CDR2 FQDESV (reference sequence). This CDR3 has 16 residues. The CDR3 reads CASSAPTGQSSYEQYF. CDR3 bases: TGTGCCAGCAGCGCCCCCACCGGACAGAGCTCCTACGAGCAGTACTTC.

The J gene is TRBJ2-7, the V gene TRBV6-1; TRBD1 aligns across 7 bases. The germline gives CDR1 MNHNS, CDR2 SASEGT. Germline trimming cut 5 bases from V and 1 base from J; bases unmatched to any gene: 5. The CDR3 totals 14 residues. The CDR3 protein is CASSTHRGSYEQYF. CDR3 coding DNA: TGTGCCAGCAGTACTCACAGGGGTTCCTACGAGCAGTACTTC.

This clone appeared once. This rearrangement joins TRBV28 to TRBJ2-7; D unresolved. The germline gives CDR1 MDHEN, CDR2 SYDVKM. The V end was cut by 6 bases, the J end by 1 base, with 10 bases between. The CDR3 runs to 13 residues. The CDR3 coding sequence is TGTGCCAGCAGACGAACGGGTTCCTACGAGCAGTACTTC. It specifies CASRRTGSYEQYF.

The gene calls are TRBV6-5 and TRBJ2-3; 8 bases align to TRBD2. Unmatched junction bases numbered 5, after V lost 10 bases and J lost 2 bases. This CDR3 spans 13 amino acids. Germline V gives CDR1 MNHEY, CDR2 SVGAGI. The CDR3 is CATKRGHTDTQYF. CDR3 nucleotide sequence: TGTGCCACCAAGCGGGGGCACACAGATACGCAGTATTTT.

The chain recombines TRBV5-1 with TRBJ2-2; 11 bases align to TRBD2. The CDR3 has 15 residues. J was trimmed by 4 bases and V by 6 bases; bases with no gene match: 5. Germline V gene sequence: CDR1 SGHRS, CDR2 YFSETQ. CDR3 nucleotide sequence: TGCGCCAGCACACAGACTAGCGGGACCACCGGGGAGCTGTTTTTT. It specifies CASTQTSGTTGELFF.

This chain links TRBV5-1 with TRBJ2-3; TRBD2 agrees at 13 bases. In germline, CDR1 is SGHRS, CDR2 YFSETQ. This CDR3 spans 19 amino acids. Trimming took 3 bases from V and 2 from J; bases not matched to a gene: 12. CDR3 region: CASSSTSGRGVANTDTQYF. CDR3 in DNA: TGCGCCAGCAGCTCCACTAGCGGGAGGGGAGTCGCCAACACAGATACGCAGTATTTT.

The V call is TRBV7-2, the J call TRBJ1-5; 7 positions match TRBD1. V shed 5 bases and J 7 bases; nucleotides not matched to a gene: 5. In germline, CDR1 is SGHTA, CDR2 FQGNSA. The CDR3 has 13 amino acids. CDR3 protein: CASSLTGWQPQHF. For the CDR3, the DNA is TGTGCCAGCAGCCTGACAGGGTGGCAGCCCCAGCATTTT. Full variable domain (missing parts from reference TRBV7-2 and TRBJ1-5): GAGVSQSPSNKVTEKGKDVELRCDPISGHTALYWYRQSLGQGLEFLIYFQGNSAPDKSGLPSDRFSAERTGGSVSTLTIQRTQQEDSAVYLCASSLTGWQPQHFGDGTRLSIL.

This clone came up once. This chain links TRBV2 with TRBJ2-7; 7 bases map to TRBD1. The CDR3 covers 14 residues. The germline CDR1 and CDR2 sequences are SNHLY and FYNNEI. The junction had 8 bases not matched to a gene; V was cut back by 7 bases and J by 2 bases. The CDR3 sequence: CASTDPTGTYEQYF. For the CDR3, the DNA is TGTGCCAGCACCGACCCGACAGGGACCTACGAGCAGTACTTC. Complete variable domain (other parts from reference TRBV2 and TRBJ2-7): EPEVTQTPSHQVTQMGQEVILRCVPISNHLYFYWYRQILGQKVEFLVSFYNNEISEKSEIFDDQFSVERPDGSNFTLKIRSTKLEDSAMYFCASTDPTGTYEQYFGPGTRLTVT.

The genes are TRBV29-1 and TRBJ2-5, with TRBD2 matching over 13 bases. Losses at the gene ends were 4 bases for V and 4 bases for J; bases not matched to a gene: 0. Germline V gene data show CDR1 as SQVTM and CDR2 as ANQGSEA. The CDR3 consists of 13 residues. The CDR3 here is CSVGLAGGETQYF. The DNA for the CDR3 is TGCAGCGTTGGACTAGCGGGAGGAGAGACCCAGTACTTC.

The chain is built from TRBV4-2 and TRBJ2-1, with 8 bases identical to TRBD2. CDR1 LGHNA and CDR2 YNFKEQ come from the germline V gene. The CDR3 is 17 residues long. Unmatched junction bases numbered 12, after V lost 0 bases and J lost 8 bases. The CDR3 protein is CASSQDRGGRPGDEQFF. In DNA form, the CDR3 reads TGTGCCAGCAGCCAAGATCGGGGCGGGAGGCCAGGGGATGAGCAGTTCTTC.

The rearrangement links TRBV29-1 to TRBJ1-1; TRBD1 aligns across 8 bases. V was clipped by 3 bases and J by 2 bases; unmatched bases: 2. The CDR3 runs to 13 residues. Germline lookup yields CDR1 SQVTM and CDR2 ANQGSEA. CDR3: CSVDRGLNTEAFF. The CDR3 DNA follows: TGCAGCGTTGACAGGGGGCTAAACACTGAAGCTTTCTTT. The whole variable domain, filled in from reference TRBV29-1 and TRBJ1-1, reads SAVISQKPSRDICQRGTSLTIQCQVDSQVTMMFWYRQQPGQSLTLIATANQGSEATYESGFVIDKFPISRPNLTFSTLTVSNMSPEDSSIYLCSVDRGLNTEAFFGQGTRLTVV.

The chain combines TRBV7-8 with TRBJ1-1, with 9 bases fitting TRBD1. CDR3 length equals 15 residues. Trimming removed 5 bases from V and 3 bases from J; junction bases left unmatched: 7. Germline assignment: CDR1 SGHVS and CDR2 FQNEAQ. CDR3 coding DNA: TGTGCCAGCAGCCTCAACAGGGGGCTCGACACTGAAGCTTTCTTT. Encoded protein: CASSLNRGLDTEAFF.

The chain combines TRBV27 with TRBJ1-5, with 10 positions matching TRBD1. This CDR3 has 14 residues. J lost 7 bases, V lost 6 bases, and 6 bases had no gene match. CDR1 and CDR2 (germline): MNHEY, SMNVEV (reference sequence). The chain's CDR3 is CASSSPGQGQPQHF. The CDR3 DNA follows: TGTGCCAGCAGCTCACCGGGACAGGGGCAGCCCCAGCATTTT.